This T cell receptor (beta chain) was sequenced during a study of T cells in localized non-small cell lung cancer. General study points: The study found T cell clonality highest in uninvolved adjacent lung, above tumor. Those with higher blood T cell density had longer overall survival. Because sequencing included only one region (of the tumor), heterogeneity remains possible.

The CDR3 has 13 residues. Trimming took off 4 bases at V and 4 bases at J, with 10 bases between the two ends. Germline V gene sequence: CDR1 MNHEY, CDR2 SMNVEV (reference sequence). About this clone itself: Its antigen remains unidentified.

Some clones are missing from TCRdb's copy, which holds only in-frame ones; the method was immunoSEQ multiplex PCR. The table shows about 78,000 clones, with 80% to 90% occurring only once. The sequence was obtained from a man aged 35-69 years with stage I lung adenocarcinoma. The V call is TRBV27, the J call TRBJ1-1, with a weak D call TRBD1 (5 bases). Source: peripheral blood, taken before any cancer treatment. This CDR3 is CASSYRGSTEAFF. In DNA form, the CDR3 reads TGTGCCAGCAGTTACCGGGGGAGCACTGAAGCTTTCTTT.